This T cell receptor (beta chain) was profiled in a study of T cells in Graves' hyperthyroidism and ophthalmopathy. Study as a whole: Specimen type is peripheral blood, collected at initial diagnosis prior to any treatment. Whole-study results and caveats: Stable hyperthyroidism was separated from ophthalmopathy by a model based on 13 V-J features. Model predictions of ophthalmopathy came a median approximately 6.2 months before onset.

Points on this clonotype: Its target is not known.

Amplified regions were TCR beta CDR3 sequences from RNA transcripts. TCR CDR3 regions were first amplified by RT-PCR with HTBI primers. TCRdb re-derived calls from the multiplex PCR reads in MiXCR, one entry per CDR3 protein. The sample holds a few hundred thousand distinct CDR3 sequences; about 17% are singletons and the top ten take over 45%. Patients affected by ophthalmopathy presented a Clinical Activity Score of at least 3, a NOSPECS grade of at least 4, and disease duration below 3 months. CDR3 length: 17 amino acids. Trimming removed 1 base from V and 0 bases from J; junction bases left unmatched: 4.

The clonotype was recovered from a woman aged 55-70 years with Graves' ophthalmopathy. This sequence joins TRBV12-3 or TRBV12-4 and TRBJ2-2, with 8 bases aligning to TRBD2. The sequenced material came from blood. The CDR3 DNA is TGTGCCAGCAGTTTAGTGGCGGGGGGCCCGAACACCGGGGAGCTGTTTTTT. Protein: CASSLVAGGPNTGELFF.